The clone carrying this TCR beta chain has more than one count but fewer than ten. Its target is unknown. This record belongs to a study of cytomegalovirus exposure and HLA in healthy donors. The PCR ran on 60 Vbeta and 13 Jbeta primers. TCRdb's table, derived via immunoSEQ multiplex PCR, lists solely in-frame clones and lacks some. This sample carries 210,000 or so clones, approximately 85% of them seen once, and the ten largest clones take approximately 0.24%. Points from the study as a whole: It was reported in a later analysis that an Asian-associated ancestry cluster showed fewer N-insertions than the 666-donor mean. CMV antigen specificity of a few CMV-associated chains was confirmed in vitro. Roughly even sequencing depth across donors was the assumption behind the presence/absence analyses.

CDR3 length: 13 residues. V shed 3 bases and J shed 2 bases, with 5 bases lying between them. The germline gives CDR1 SGHRS, CDR2 YFSETQ. The sequence was collected from a girl aged 2-10 years in good health and CMV-seronegative. The sample taken for sequencing was PBMCs. The chain has TRBV5-1 and TRBJ2-2; D gene ambiguous. CDR3 amino acids: CASSSQNTGELFF. CDR3 nucleotides: TGCGCCAGCAGCTCACAAAACACCGGGGAGCTGTTTTTT. Full variable domain (outside the CDR3, taken from reference TRBV5-1 and TRBJ2-2): KAGVTQTPRYLIKTRGQQVTLSCSPISGHRSVSWYQQTPGQGLQFLFEYFSETQRNKGNFPGRFSGRQFSNSRSEMNVSTLELGDSALYLCASSSQNTGELFFGEGSRLTVL.